The entry below gives a single T cell receptor (beta chain) sequence along with its context. Only a few counts were recorded for this clonotype. Its antigen is still unknown. No base qualities exist here, and no much larger clone lies one base off it. Spanning cysteine to phenylalanine, the CDR3 consists of 14 amino acids. Only the CDR3 DNA stays, 42 bases, in frame from base 1. CDR1 and CDR2 were assigned from the germline V gene as SGHTA and FQGNSA. The germline ends are 14 bases apart after V is trimmed by 7 bases and J by 3 bases. This specimen comes from a study of T cells after yellow fever vaccination (dated by TCRdb to the late 2010s). Study-level background: The SMART-Seq v4 Ultra Low Input RNA kit was used to prepare libraries from fractions with low cell numbers. To track T-cell clones before and after primary and booster YFV17D yellow fever vaccination, bulk TCR alpha and beta repertoires were sequenced longitudinally. Two healthy male donors, one aged 18 to 30 and one aged 30 to 40 years, were included in the cohort. Bulk PBMC replicates and cell subsets were isolated from blood drawn at multiple timepoints before and after both primary and secondary immunization.

Taken with the paper, the label for treatment or condition translates to: live attenuated yellow fever vaccine strain. A standard Ficoll-Paque protocol was used to isolate PBMCs from peripheral blood. Dynabeads CD4 and CD8 positive selection kits were used to isolate the CD4 and CD8 T-cell fractions. RNA was extracted with TriZol from bulk PBMCs, CD4 and CD8 fractions, and dextramer-positive and dextramer-negative fractions. Sequencing used an Illumina NovaSeq 6000. TCR cDNA was synthesized by 5'RACE template switching, through which a universal primer site and unique molecular identifiers were introduced. Priming for cDNA synthesis came from both the TCR alpha and TCR beta constant segments. Library amplification involved two PCR steps, and the second step added sample barcodes and sequencing adapters. Libraries were sequenced on Illumina HiSeq 2500 (2x100 bp) or NovaSeq (2x150 bp). In the original analysis: Reads were demultiplexed and collapsed into UMI consensus sequences with MIGEC, and V(D)J alignment was performed with MiXCR. Clonotypes responding to the vaccine were identified with edgeR on replicate PBMC samples, with the criteria of FDR below 0.01 and a log2 fold change above 5 up to day 15. Bulk clonotypes were assigned CD4 or CD8 identity according to which sequenced CD4 or CD8 repertoire held them at higher abundance. TCRdb trimmed the raw reads at Q25, called clones with MiXCR and kept productive beta chains. Records with the same CDR3 protein are collapsed into one entry carrying the most frequent genes and DNA. What appears here as the V and J calls and clone size reflects TCRdb's work, not the paper's. A total of 95,000 to 100,000 distinct CDR3 sequences appear in this sample, around 5.5% of them only once. More than 40% of the sample is held by the ten biggest clonotypes.

Study-wide conclusions, independent of this receptor: The study included only two donors, which limits how far the findings can be generalized. Compared with the primary T-cell response, the secondary T-cell response was faster but weaker, reaching its peak on day 5 rather than on day 15. Most clones expanded after primary vaccination were re-detected after the booster (around 96% of CD4 and around 86% of CD8), suggesting broad memory maintenance. Computational filtering was required because FACS-sorted repertoires could contain abundant contaminating clonotypes from the bulk population. A small share of clonotypes was detected in both CD4 and CD8 compartments, with the overlap likely arising from convergent recombination.

The clonotype comes from a man aged 18-30 years who received the YFV17D yellow fever vaccine. Sequencing was performed on CD8+ T cells sorted from PBMCs, taken 10 days after the yellow fever booster vaccination. The rearranged chain carries TRBV7-2 and TRBJ2-3; the D gene is perhaps TRBD1, on 7 matching bases. This receptor has the CDR3 CASTGAGGTDTQYF. The sequenced DNA is TGTGCCAGCACCGGGGCAGGGGGGACAGATACGCAGTATTTT.